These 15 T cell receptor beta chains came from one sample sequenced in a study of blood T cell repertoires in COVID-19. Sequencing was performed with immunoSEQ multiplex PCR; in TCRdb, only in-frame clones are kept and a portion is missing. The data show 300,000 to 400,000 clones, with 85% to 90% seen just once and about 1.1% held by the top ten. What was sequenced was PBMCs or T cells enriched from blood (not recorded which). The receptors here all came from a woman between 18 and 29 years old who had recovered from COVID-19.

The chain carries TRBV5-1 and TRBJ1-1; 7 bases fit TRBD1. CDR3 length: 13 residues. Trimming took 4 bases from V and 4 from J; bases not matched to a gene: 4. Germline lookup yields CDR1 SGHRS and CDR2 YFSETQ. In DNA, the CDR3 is TGCGCCAGCAGCCACGGGACAGCCACTGAAGCTTTCTTT. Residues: CASSHGTATEAFF.

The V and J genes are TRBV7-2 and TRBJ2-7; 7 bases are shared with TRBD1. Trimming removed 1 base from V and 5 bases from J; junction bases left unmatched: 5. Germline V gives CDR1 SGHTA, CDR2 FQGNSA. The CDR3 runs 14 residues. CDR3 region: CASSLGQGWHEQYF. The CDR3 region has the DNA TGTGCCAGCAGCTTAGGACAGGGTTGGCACGAGCAGTACTTC.

The CDR3 DNA reads TGTGCCAGCAGCCCGTCCCGGGACAGGGGCGGTACGCAGTATTTT. Residues: CASSPSRDRGGTQYF. V is TRBV7-2 and J is TRBJ2-3; 10 bases match TRBD1. J lost 8 bases, V lost 5 bases, and 10 bases had no gene match. The CDR3 covers 15 residues. The germline CDR1 and CDR2 sequences are SGHTA and FQGNSA.

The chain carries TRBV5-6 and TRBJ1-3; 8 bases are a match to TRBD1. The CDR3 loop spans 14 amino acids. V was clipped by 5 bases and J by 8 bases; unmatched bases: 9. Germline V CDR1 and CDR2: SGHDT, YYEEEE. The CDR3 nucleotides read TGTGCCAGCAGTCTTAGGACAGGGAGGCACACCATATATTTT. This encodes CASSLRTGRHTIYF.

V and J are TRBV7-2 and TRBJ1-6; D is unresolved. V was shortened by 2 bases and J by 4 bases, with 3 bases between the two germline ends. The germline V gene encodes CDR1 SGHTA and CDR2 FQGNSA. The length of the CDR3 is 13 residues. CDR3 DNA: TGTGCCAGCAGCTTAACTTATAATTCACCCCTCCACTTT. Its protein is CASSLTYNSPLHF.

CDR3 nucleotides: TGTGCCAGTAGCCTGGGGCAGGTCTATGGCTACACCTTC. This translates into CASSLGQVYGYTF. The gene calls are TRBV19 and TRBJ1-2; D might be TRBD1 (5 bases). Per germline, CDR1 LNHDA and CDR2 SQIVND (reference sequence). Trimming removed 6 bases at V and 4 bases at J, with 12 bases between. The CDR3 contains 13 residues.

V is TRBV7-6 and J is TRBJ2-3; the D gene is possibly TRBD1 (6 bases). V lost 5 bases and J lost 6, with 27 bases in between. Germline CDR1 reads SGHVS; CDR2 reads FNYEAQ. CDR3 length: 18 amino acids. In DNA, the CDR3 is TGTGCCAGCAGCACCTGGGGGCGGCCAATTCTGGATGGGGATACGCAGTATTTT. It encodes CASSTWGRPILDGDTQYF.

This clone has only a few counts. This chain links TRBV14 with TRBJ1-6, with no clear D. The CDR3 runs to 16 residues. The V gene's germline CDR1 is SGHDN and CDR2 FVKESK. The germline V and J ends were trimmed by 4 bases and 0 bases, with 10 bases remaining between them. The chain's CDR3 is CASSRQGSSYNSPLHF. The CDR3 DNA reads TGTGCCAGCAGCCGACAAGGAAGCTCCTATAATTCACCCCTCCACTTT. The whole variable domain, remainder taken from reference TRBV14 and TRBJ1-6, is EAGVTQFPSHSVIEKGQTVTLRCDPISGHDNLYWYRRVMGKEIKFLLHFVKESKQDESGMPNNRFLAERTGGTYSTLKVQPAELEDSGVYFCASSRQGSSYNSPLHFGNGTRLTVT.

CDR3 coding DNA: TGCGCCAGCAGCCTAGCACCAGGGGTGAGCACAGATACGCAGTATTTT. Encoded protein: CASSLAPGVSTDTQYF. This chain joins TRBV5-1 and TRBJ2-3, with D perhaps TRBD1 (6 bases). CDR3 size: 16 residues. From germline, CDR1 is SGHRS and CDR2 YFSETQ. Trimming shortened V by 4 bases and J by 0 bases, and 15 bases separated the two germline ends.

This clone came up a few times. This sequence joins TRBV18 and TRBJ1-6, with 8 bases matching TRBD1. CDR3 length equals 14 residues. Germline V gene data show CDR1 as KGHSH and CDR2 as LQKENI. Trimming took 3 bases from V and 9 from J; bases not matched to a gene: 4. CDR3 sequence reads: CASSPGQGGSPLHF. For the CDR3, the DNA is TGTGCCAGCTCACCCGGACAGGGTGGTTCACCCCTCCACTTT.

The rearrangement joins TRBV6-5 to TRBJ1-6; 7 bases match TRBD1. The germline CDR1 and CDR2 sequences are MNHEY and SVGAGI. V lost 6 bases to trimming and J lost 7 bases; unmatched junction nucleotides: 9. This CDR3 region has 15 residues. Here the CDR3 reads CASRPPGQRNSPLHF. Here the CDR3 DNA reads TGTGCCAGCAGACCCCCGGGACAGCGAAATTCACCCCTCCACTTT.

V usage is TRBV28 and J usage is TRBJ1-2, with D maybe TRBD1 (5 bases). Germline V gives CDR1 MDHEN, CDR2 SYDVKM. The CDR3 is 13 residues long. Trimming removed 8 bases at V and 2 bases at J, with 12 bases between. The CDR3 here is CASAVGHNYGYTF. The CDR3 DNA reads TGTGCCAGCGCTGTAGGACACAACTATGGCTACACCTTC.

CDR3 DNA: TGTGCCAGCAGCCCCCAGGGGCGACTAATCTCCTACGAGCAGTACTTC. Translation gives CASSPQGRLISYEQYF. The rearrangement links TRBV7-2 to TRBJ2-7; maybe TRBD1 (6 bases). Germline loops: CDR1 SGHTA, CDR2 FQGNSA. V gave up 5 bases and J gave up 0 bases, with 17 bases separating them. The CDR3 contains 16 residues.

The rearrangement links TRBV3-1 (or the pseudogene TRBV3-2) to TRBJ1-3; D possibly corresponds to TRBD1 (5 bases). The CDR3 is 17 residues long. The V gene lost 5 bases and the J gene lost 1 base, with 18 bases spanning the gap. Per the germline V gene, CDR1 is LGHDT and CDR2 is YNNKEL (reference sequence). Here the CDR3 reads CASSLTQGKASGNTIYF. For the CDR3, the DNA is TGTGCCAGCAGCTTAACGCAGGGTAAAGCTTCTGGAAACACCATATATTTT.

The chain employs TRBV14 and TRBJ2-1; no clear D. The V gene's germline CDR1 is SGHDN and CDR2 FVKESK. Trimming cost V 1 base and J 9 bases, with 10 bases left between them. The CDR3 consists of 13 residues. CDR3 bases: TGTGCCAGCAGCCAAGGGGCTCTTTCTGAGCAGTTCTTC. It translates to CASSQGALSEQFF. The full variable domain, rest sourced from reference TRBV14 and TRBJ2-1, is EAGVTQFPSHSVIEKGQTVTLRCDPISGHDNLYWYRRVMGKEIKFLLHFVKESKQDESGMPNNRFLAERTGGTYSTLKVQPAELEDSGVYFCASSQGALSEQFFGPGTRLTVL.